Listed here are 14 T cell receptor beta chains from one sample, sequenced in a study of T cell clusters in autoimmune cytopenias. Multiplex touch-down PCR amplified TRB using TRB-A and TRB-B pools in one tube. After re-calling the multiplex PCR reads, TCRdb lists one entry per CDR3 protein, DNA absent. The sample features 6,500 to 7,500 distinct CDR3 sequences, with 16% in its top ten. About 39,000 genome equivalents of blood DNA were amplified for TRB. Sample: peripheral blood. These receptors were collected from a human donor with an autoimmune cytopenia or autoimmune hepatitis (not recorded which).

The J gene is TRBJ2-7, the V gene TRBV6-1; absent DNA, TCRdb's TRBD1 call cannot be checked. Germline values: CDR1 MNHNS, CDR2 SASEGT. CDR3 length: 15 residues. The CDR3 is CASSREPGQGYEQYF.

This chain uses TRBV10-3 with TRBJ1-1; TCRdb selects TRBD1, and the lack of DNA leaves this call unchecked. This CDR3 is 15 amino acids long. The V gene's germline CDR1 is ENHRY and CDR2 SYGVKD. The CDR3 here is CAISKRQARDTEAFF.

The rearrangement joins TRBV7-2 to TRBJ2-5; TCRdb's D gene call, TRBD1, goes unchecked for lack of DNA. The CDR3 spans 15 residues. The germline V gene has CDR1 SGHTA and CDR2 FQGNSA. The CDR3 here is CASSLNGAHQETQYF. Based on the CDR3 plus reference TRBV7-2 and TRBJ2-5, the full variable domain is GAGVSQSPSNKVTEKGKDVELRCDPISGHTALYWYRQSLGQGLEFLIYFQGNSAPDKSGLPSDRFSAERTGGSVSTLTIQRTQQEDSAVYLCASSLNGAHQETQYFGPGTRLLVL.

Frequency places this clonotype as medium-sized. The chain carries TRBV29-1 and TRBJ2-3; without DNA, the TCRdb call of TRBD1 cannot be checked. The CDR3 sequence is 14 residues long. The germline V gene encodes CDR1 SQVTM and CDR2 ANQGSEA. The CDR3 reads CSVPRGAAEDTQYF.

This clonotype registers medium-sized by frequency. The J gene is TRBJ2-3, the V gene TRBV6-1. There are 14 residues in the CDR3. Germline V gene sequence: CDR1 MNHNS, CDR2 SASEGT. The CDR3: CASSEEQSTDTQYF.

The chain has TRBV7-2 and TRBJ1-3. The CDR3 contains 14 residues. In germline, CDR1 is SGHTA, CDR2 FQGNSA. The CDR3 spells CASSPIWSGNTIYF.

The CDR3 reads CAWKGQGNQPQHF. This chain uses TRBV30 with TRBJ1-5; no DNA is available, so the TRBD1 call from TCRdb remains unchecked. This CDR3 is built from 13 residues. Per germline, CDR1 GTSNPN and CDR2 SVGIG (reference sequence).

The chain uses TRBV5-6 and TRBJ2-1. The V gene's germline CDR1 is SGHDT and CDR2 YYEEEE. The CDR3 runs to 14 residues. The CDR3 is CASSLGRRFNEQFF. The full variable domain, with the rest looked up from reference TRBV5-6 and TRBJ2-1, is DAGVTQSPTHLIKTRGQQVTLRCSPKSGHDTVSWYQQALGQGPQFIFQYYEEEERQRGNFPDRFSGHQFPNYSSELNVNALLLGDSALYLCASSLGRRFNEQFFGPGTRLTVL.

V usage is TRBV19 and J usage is TRBJ1-1; TCRdb's D gene call, TRBD1, goes unchecked for lack of DNA. The CDR3 has 15 residues. The germline CDR1 and CDR2 sequences are LNHDA and SQIVND (reference sequence). CDR3: CASSIPDRPGTEAFF.

The rearrangement uses TRBV5-5 and TRBJ1-1; TCRdb returns TRBD1, unconfirmable since there is no DNA. The CDR3 is 15 amino acids. CDR1 is SGHKS and CDR2 is YYEKEE in the germline V gene (reference sequence). CDR3: CASSRQGAMGTEAFF. Looking up the rest from reference TRBV5-5 and TRBJ1-1 gives the full variable domain: DAGVTQSPTHLIKTRGQQVTLRCSPISGHKSVSWYQQVLGQGPQFIFQYYEKEERGRGNFPDRFSARQFPNYSSELNVNALLLGDSALYLCASSRQGAMGTEAFFGQGTRLTVV.

This chain links TRBV6-6 with TRBJ2-1; no DNA is available, so the TRBD2 call from TCRdb remains unchecked. CDR1 MNHNY and CDR2 SVGAGI come from the germline V gene (reference sequence). This CDR3 is built from 14 residues. The CDR3 protein is CASSPGLAFHEQFF.

The chain has TRBV5-1 and TRBJ1-3; TCRdb indicates TRBD1, and absent DNA this call remains unverified. The CDR3 spans 14 residues. Germline V gives CDR1 SGHRS, CDR2 YFSETQ. The CDR3 reads CASSDDRAGNTIYF.

The chain couples TRBV18 to TRBJ2-5. Per germline, CDR1 KGHSH and CDR2 LQKENI. There are 14 residues in the CDR3. The chain's CDR3 is CASSPQGLEETQYF.

V usage is TRBV6-1 and J usage is TRBJ2-1; TCRdb picks TRBD1, but there is no DNA to check that call. This CDR3 has 15 residues. The V gene's germline CDR1 is MNHNS and CDR2 SASEGT. CDR3 sequence: CASSVPGTGVREQFF.